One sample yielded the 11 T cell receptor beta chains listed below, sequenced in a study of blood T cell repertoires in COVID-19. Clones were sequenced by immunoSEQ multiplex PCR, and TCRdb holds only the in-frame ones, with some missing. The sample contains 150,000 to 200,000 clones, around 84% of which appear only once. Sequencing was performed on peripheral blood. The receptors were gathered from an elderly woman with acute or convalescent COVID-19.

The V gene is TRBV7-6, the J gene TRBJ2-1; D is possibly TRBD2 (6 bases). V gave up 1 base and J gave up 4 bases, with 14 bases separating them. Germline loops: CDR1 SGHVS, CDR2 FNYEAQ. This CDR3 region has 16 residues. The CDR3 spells CASSLEVASAYNEQFF. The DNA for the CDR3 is TGTGCCAGCAGCTTAGAAGTGGCTAGCGCTTACAATGAGCAGTTCTTC.

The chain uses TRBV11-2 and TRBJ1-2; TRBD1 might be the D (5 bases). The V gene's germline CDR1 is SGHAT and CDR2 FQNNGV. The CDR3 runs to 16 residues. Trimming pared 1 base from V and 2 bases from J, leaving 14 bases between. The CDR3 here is CASSLVFSNRNYGYTF. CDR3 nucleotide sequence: TGTGCCAGCAGCTTAGTATTTAGTAACAGGAACTATGGCTACACCTTC.

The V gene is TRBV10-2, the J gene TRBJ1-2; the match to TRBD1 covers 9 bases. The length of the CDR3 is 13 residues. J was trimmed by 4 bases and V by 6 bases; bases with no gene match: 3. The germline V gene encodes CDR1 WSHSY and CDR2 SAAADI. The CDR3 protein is CASSLDRGYGYTF. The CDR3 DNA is TGCGCCAGCAGCCTGGACAGGGGCTATGGCTACACCTTC.

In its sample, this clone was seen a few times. CDR3 residues: CASSIDPYDFSIDRVNQPQHF. In DNA form, the CDR3 reads TGTGCCAGTAGTATAGATCCCTACGATTTCTCGATTGACAGGGTCAATCAGCCCCAGCATTTT. V usage is TRBV19 and J usage is TRBJ1-5; 7 bases map to TRBD1. Germline V CDR1 and CDR2: LNHDA, SQIVND (reference sequence). Trimming removed 0 bases from V and 3 bases from J; junction bases left unmatched: 20. This CDR3 spans 21 amino acids.

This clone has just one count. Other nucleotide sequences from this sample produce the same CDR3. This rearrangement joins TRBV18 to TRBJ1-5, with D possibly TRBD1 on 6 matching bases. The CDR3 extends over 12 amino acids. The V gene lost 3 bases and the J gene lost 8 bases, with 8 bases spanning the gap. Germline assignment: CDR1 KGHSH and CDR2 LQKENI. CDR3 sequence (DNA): TGTGCCAGCTCACCGCCAGGGGAGCCCCAGCATTTT. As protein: CASSPPGEPQHF.

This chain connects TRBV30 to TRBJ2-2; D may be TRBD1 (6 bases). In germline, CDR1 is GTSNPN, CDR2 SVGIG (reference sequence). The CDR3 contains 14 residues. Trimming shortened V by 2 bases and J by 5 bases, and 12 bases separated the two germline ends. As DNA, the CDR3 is TGTGCCTGGAGTTATGGCAGGGGAACCGGGGAGCTGTTTTTT. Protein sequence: CAWSYGRGTGELFF.

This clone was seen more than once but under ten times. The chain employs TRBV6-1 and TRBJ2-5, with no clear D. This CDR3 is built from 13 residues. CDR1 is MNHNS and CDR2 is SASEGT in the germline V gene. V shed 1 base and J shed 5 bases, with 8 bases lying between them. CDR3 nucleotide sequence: TGTGCCAGCAGTGAAGGAGCTTGGGAGACCCAGTACTTC. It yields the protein CASSEGAWETQYF.

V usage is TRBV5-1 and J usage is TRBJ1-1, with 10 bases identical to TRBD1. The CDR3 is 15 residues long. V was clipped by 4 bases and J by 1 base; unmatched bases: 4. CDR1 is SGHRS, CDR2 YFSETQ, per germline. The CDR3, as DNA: TGCGCCAGCAGCCCTAGACAGGGGGCGAACACTGAAGCTTTCTTT. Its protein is CASSPRQGANTEAFF.

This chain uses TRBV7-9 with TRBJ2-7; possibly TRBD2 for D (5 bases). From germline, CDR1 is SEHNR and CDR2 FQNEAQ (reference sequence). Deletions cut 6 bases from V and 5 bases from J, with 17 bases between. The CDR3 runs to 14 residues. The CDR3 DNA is TGTGCCAGCAGTCCGCCGGGGTTGAGGGACGAGCAGTACTTC. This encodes CASSPPGLRDEQYF.

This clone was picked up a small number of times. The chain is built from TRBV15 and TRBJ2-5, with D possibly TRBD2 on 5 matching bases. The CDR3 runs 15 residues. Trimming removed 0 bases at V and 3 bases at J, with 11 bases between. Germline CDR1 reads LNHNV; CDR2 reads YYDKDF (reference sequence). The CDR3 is CATSRDRGREETQYF. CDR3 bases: TGTGCCACCAGCAGAGATCGGGGTAGGGAAGAGACCCAGTACTTC. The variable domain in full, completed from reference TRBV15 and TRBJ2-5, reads DAMVIQNPRYQVTQFGKPVTLSCSQTLNHNVMYWYQQKSSQAPKLLFHYYDKDFNNEADTPDNFQSRRPNTSFCFLDIRSPGLGDTAMYLCATSRDRGREETQYFGPGTRLLVL.

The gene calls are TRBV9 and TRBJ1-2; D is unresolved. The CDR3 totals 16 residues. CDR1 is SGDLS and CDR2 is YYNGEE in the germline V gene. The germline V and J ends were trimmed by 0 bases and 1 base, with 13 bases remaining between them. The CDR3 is CASSVGGSRFNYGYTF. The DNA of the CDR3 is TGTGCCAGCAGCGTAGGAGGCTCCCGATTTAACTATGGCTACACCTTC.